This entry lists 31 T cell receptor beta chains sequenced from one sample in a study of T cell repertoires in cytomegalovirus infection. TCRdb called the reads again in MiXCR, with one record for every CDR3 protein. This sample carries roughly 230,000 distinct CDR3 sequences, around an eighth of them seen once, and the ten largest clones take approximately 1.6%. Specimen: PBMCs. The receptors here all came from a human donor in good health (CMV status not recorded). Some clones in this sample may be carry-over from other donors' samples.

There are many counts of this clonotype. The DNA of the CDR3 is TGTGCCAGCAGCCTTACGGTCACAGATACGCAGTATTTT. Its translation is CASSLTVTDTQYF. The chain carries TRBV6-1 and TRBJ2-3, with unresolved D. Trimming removed 6 bases from V and 2 bases from J, with 9 bases in between. Germline V lookup: CDR1 MNHNS, CDR2 SASEGT. The CDR3 has 13 residues.

This clonotype showed up many times. The J gene is TRBJ2-5, the V gene TRBV7-9; tentative D call: TRBD1 (5 bases). There are 14 residues in the CDR3. Germline CDR1 is SEHNR and CDR2 is FQNEAQ (reference sequence). V dropped 5 bases and J dropped 7 bases, with 17 bases sitting between them. CDR3 residues: CASSPGHDGGTQYF. The CDR3 DNA reads TGTGCCAGCAGCCCCGGACACGACGGCGGGACCCAGTACTTC.

This clonotype was counted only a few times. The chain is built from TRBV23-1 and TRBJ2-1, with 8 nucleotides matching TRBD1. TRBV23-1 is marked as an open reading frame, function uncertain. V dropped 3 bases and J dropped 7; count of bases not matched to a gene: 8. The CDR3 is made up of 15 amino acids. This CDR3 is CASSQCGRGLNEQFF. In DNA form, the CDR3 reads TGCGCCAGCAGTCAGTGTGGCAGGGGGCTTAATGAGCAGTTCTTC.

This clonotype was counted many times. J is TRBJ2-4 and V is TRBV7-8; the D gene is possibly TRBD1 (6 bases). Trimming shortened V by 5 bases and J by 1 base, and 21 bases separated the two germline ends. This CDR3 is 18 amino acids long. CDR1 and CDR2 from the germline V gene are SGHVS and FQNEAQ. The CDR3 DNA is TGTGCCAGCAGCCTCCTTGTGTGGGGGCCCGTGGCCAAAAACATTCAGTACTTC. This sequence encodes CASSLLVWGPVAKNIQYF.

This clonotype has a count of ten or more. The chain has TRBV6-5 and TRBJ2-7; either TRBD1 or TRBD2 may supply D (5 bases each). The CDR3 spans 15 residues. Germline V gene lookup returns CDR1 MNHEY and CDR2 SVGAGI. The V gene lost 0 bases and the J gene lost 2 bases, with 11 bases spanning the gap. CDR3 loop: CASSYSRQGAYEQYF. The CDR3 DNA reads TGTGCCAGCAGTTACTCGAGGCAGGGAGCCTACGAGCAGTACTTC.

In this sample, this clonotype turned up once. The chain links TRBV12-3 or TRBV12-4 to TRBJ2-1; the D gene is possibly TRBD1 (5 bases). V lost 4 bases to trimming and J lost 6 bases, with 16 bases between them. The CDR3 runs to 15 residues. CDR3 DNA: TGTGCCAGCAGTTCGGCGAGGTGGGGCGGCAATGAGCAGTTCTTC. Translation: CASSSARWGGNEQFF.

This clonotype was recorded at least ten times. This chain links TRBV7-8 with TRBJ2-7; TRBD1 agrees at 10 bases. The CDR3 loop spans 15 amino acids. Germline V CDR1 and CDR2: SGHVS, FQNEAQ. V shed 5 bases, J shed 1 base, and the junction held 5 bases outside the gene matches. Written as DNA, the CDR3 is TGTGCCAGCAGCGGGGGGACAGGGGTTTCCTACGAGCAGTACTTC. This sequence encodes CASSGGTGVSYEQYF.

Ten or more counts support this clonotype. In nucleotides, the CDR3 is TGTGCCAGCAGCTTAATGGGTATTCAGTACTTC. It codes for CASSLMGIQYF. The J gene is TRBJ2-4, the V gene TRBV7-2; D is uncertain. Germline-derived CDR1 and CDR2 are SGHTA and FQGNSA. Between the trimmed V and J ends, which lost 2 bases and 10 bases, there was a span of 6 bases. The CDR3 covers 11 residues. The variable domain in full, completed from reference TRBV7-2 and TRBJ2-4, reads GAGVSQSPSNKVTEKGKDVELRCDPISGHTALYWYRQSLGQGLEFLIYFQGNSAPDKSGLPSDRFSAERTGGSVSTLTIQRTQQEDSAVYLCASSLMGIQYFGAGTRLSVL.

This chain connects TRBV4-2 to TRBJ1-2; D gene ambiguous. This CDR3 region has 13 residues. Germline-derived CDR1 and CDR2 are LGHNA and YNFKEQ. Trimming cost V 0 bases and J 8 bases, with 10 bases left between them. The CDR3 region has the DNA TGTGCCAGCAGCCAAGAATGGGGTAGCGGCTACACCTTC. Its translation: CASSQEWGSGYTF.

CDR3 nucleotides: TGCAGTGCTAGAGTCGCTGACCCTCGTACGCAGTATTTT. It encodes CSARVADPRTQYF. The chain couples TRBV20-1 to TRBJ2-3; D ambiguous. The CDR3 has 13 residues. CDR1 and CDR2 (germline): DFQATT, SNEGSKA (reference sequence). Trimming cost V 1 base and J 8 bases, with 13 bases left between them.

This clonotype was detected many times. The gene calls are TRBV6-1 and TRBJ2-2; TRBD1 is a possible D gene (6 bases). Germline V gives CDR1 MNHNS, CDR2 SASEGT. The CDR3 has 18 amino acids. The V and J ends lost 4 bases and 0 bases respectively, with 18 bases between them. The CDR3 DNA sequence: TGTGCCAGCAGTGGAACTGGGGGCAAGACCGCGAACACCGGGGAGCTGTTTTTT. This encodes CASSGTGGKTANTGELFF.

The rearrangement joins TRBV6-5 to TRBJ2-3, with 7 positions matching TRBD2. The CDR3 runs 14 residues. V gave up 6 bases and J gave up 1 base; unmatched junction bases: 4. Germline V CDR1 and CDR2: MNHEY, SVGAGI. The CDR3 DNA is TGTGCCAGCAGACCTAGCGGTCGCACAGATACGCAGTATTTT. It is translated as CASRPSGRTDTQYF.

The chain links TRBV6-6 to TRBJ1-5; 10 bases line up with TRBD1. The V gene end was trimmed by 7 bases and the J gene end by 4 bases; junction bases not matched to a gene: 7. Germline V gene data show CDR1 as MNHNY and CDR2 as SVGAGI (reference sequence). The CDR3 contains 15 residues. The CDR3 nucleotides are TGTGCCAGCAAGCTGACAGGGGGCGGGAATCAGCCCCAGCATTTT. Translated: CASKLTGGGNQPQHF.

This clonotype was picked up many times. The genes are TRBV7-2 and TRBJ2-2; TRBD2 might be the D (6 bases). Germline V CDR1 and CDR2: SGHTA, FQGNSA. With 5 bases removed from V and 4 bases from J, the gap between germline ends came to 17 bases. This CDR3 has 16 amino acids. CDR3 residues: CASSPVRGSGTGELFF. DNA of the CDR3: TGTGCCAGCAGCCCCGTGCGGGGTAGCGGCACCGGGGAGCTGTTTTTT.

This clonotype was counted ten times or more. In DNA, the CDR3 is TGTGCCAGCTCGGCGGGGCTGAACAATGAGCAGTTCTTC. Residues: CASSAGLNNEQFF. This sequence joins TRBV6-1 and TRBJ2-1; maybe TRBD2 (6 bases). CDR1 MNHNS and CDR2 SASEGT come from the germline V gene. The V end was cut by 8 bases, the J end by 5 bases, with 13 bases between. This CDR3 is built from 13 residues.

The rearrangement uses TRBV29-1 and TRBJ1-6; 9 positions match TRBD1. The junction had 11 bases not matched to a gene; V was cut back by 6 bases and J by 8 bases. The germline CDR1 and CDR2 sequences are SQVTM and ANQGSEA. The CDR3 spans 15 residues. Written as DNA, the CDR3 is TGCAGCGTCAGGGACAGGGACGCCCCATATTCACCCCTCCACTTT. Amino acid sequence: CSVRDRDAPYSPLHF.

There are many counts of this clonotype. The chain recombines TRBV7-2 with TRBJ2-7, with a possible D match to TRBD1 (6 bases). The CDR3 runs 12 residues. The ends were cut back, 6 bases at V and 5 bases at J, with 11 bases in the middle. Germline V lookup: CDR1 SGHTA, CDR2 FQGNSA. The CDR3 loop is CASSLNRDEQYF. CDR3 coding DNA: TGTGCCAGCAGTTTAAACAGGGACGAGCAGTACTTC.

This clonotype was seen many times. The V call is TRBV28, the J call TRBJ2-5, with D uncertain. The V gene's germline CDR1 is MDHEN and CDR2 SYDVKM. This CDR3 contains 14 residues. Trimming left V 6 bases short and J 1 base short, with 12 bases between. For the CDR3, the DNA is TGTGCCAGCAGGGGGAACAGCTTCCAAGAGACCCAGTACTTC. Amino acid sequence: CASRGNSFQETQYF. The full variable domain, in which reference TRBV28 and TRBJ2-5 provide the parts outside the CDR3, is DVKVTQSSRYLVKRTGEKVFLECVQDMDHENMFWYRQDPGLGLRLIYFSYDVKMKEKGDIPEGYSVSREKKERFSLILESASTNQTSMYLCASRGNSFQETQYFGPGTRLLVL.

This clonotype was recorded at least ten times. The J gene is TRBJ1-4, the V gene TRBV7-2; D may be TRBD1 (5 bases). The germline gives CDR1 SGHTA, CDR2 FQGNSA. V was pared by 3 bases and J by 6 bases, with 20 bases between. The CDR3 has 17 residues. The CDR3 sequence is CASSFGGAATGYEKLFF. The DNA for the CDR3 is TGTGCCAGCAGCTTCGGTGGGGCAGCTACAGGCTATGAAAAACTGTTTTTT. Supplemented by reference TRBV7-2 and TRBJ1-4, the full variable domain reads GAGVSQSPSNKVTEKGKDVELRCDPISGHTALYWYRQSLGQGLEFLIYFQGNSAPDKSGLPSDRFSAERTGGSVSTLTIQRTQQEDSAVYLCASSFGGAATGYEKLFFGSGTQLSVL.

This clonotype was seen only a few times. The chain recombines TRBV2 with TRBJ2-3; D may be TRBD1 or TRBD2 (5 bases each). V shed 7 bases and J shed 10 bases, with 15 bases lying between them. Germline CDR1 SNHLY, CDR2 FYNNEI. This CDR3 has 12 amino acids. CDR3 residues: CASTWGRGAQYF. CDR3 DNA sequence: TGTGCCAGCACCTGGGGACGGGGCGCGCAGTATTTT.

The rearrangement links TRBV9 to TRBJ1-1; 7 bases map to TRBD1. The V gene's germline CDR1 is SGDLS and CDR2 YYNGEE. The CDR3 loop spans 17 amino acids. V gave up 4 bases and J gave up 3 bases; unmatched junction bases: 15. CDR3 loop: CASSPSGRQGSDTEAFF. As DNA, the CDR3 is TGTGCCAGCAGCCCCTCGGGCCGACAGGGATCGGACACTGAAGCTTTCTTT. The full variable domain, rest sourced from reference TRBV9 and TRBJ1-1, is DSGVTQTPKHLITATGQRVTLRCSPRSGDLSVYWYQQSLDQGLQFLIQYYNGEERAKGNILERFSAQQFPDLHSELNLSSLELGDSALYFCASSPSGRQGSDTEAFFGQGTRLTVV.

The CDR3 spells CASSQDHARSIGYTF. The CDR3 bases are TGTGCCAGCAGCCAAGATCATGCCAGGAGCATAGGCTACACCTTC. This chain links TRBV14 with TRBJ1-2; D gene ambiguous. CDR1 SGHDN and CDR2 FVKESK come from the germline V gene. With 0 bases removed from V and 8 bases from J, the gap between germline ends came to 16 bases. There are 15 residues in the CDR3.

This clonotype was found many times. V and J are TRBV7-2 and TRBJ2-3; 10 positions agree with TRBD1. The germline V gene encodes CDR1 SGHTA and CDR2 FQGNSA. This CDR3 has 16 amino acids. V dropped 0 bases and J dropped 3; count of bases not matched to a gene: 3. CDR3 in amino acids: CASSLARTGGTDTQYF. The DNA for the CDR3 is TGTGCCAGCAGCTTAGCGAGGACAGGGGGAACAGATACGCAGTATTTT.

The rearrangement links TRBV5-6 to TRBJ1-2; D gene uncertain. The CDR3 contains 11 residues. The V gene lost 5 bases and the J gene lost 10 bases, with 12 bases spanning the gap. Germline CDR1 and CDR2: SGHDT and YYEEEE. This CDR3 is CASRLDVDYTF. DNA of the CDR3: TGTGCCAGCAGACTGGACGTGGACTACACCTTC. Full variable domain (remainder filled in from reference TRBV5-6 and TRBJ1-2): DAGVTQSPTHLIKTRGQQVTLRCSPKSGHDTVSWYQQALGQGPQFIFQYYEEEERQRGNFPDRFSGHQFPNYSSELNVNALLLGDSALYLCASRLDVDYTFGSGTRLTVV.

This clonotype came up many times. This sequence joins TRBV7-2 and TRBJ2-5; no firm D call. The V end was cut by 5 bases, the J end by 5 bases, with 12 bases between. From germline, CDR1 is SGHTA and CDR2 FQGNSA. CDR3 size: 13 residues. This CDR3 is CASSLNSLETQYF. The CDR3 nucleotides are TGTGCCAGCAGCCTGAATTCCCTGGAGACCCAGTACTTC.

The chain combines TRBV3-1 with TRBJ2-3; 10 nucleotides match TRBD2. This CDR3 spans 15 amino acids. Germline V gives CDR1 LGHDT, CDR2 YNNKEL (reference sequence). The J segment lost 3 bases and the V segment lost 4 bases, leaving 4 bases of the junction unmatched. CDR3 residues: CASSPQAGGTDTQYF. CDR3 DNA sequence: TGTGCCAGCAGCCCCCAAGCGGGAGGGACAGATACGCAGTATTTT.

This clonotype was recorded at least ten times. CDR3 sequence: CASTAGTGDRSYNSPLHF. CDR3 in DNA: TGTGCCAGTACGGCAGGGACAGGCGATCGCTCCTATAATTCACCCCTCCACTTT. The chain uses TRBV19 and TRBJ1-6; TRBD1 aligns across 8 bases. Germline values: CDR1 LNHDA, CDR2 SQIVND (reference sequence). The V segment lost 7 bases and the J segment 0 bases; nucleotides outside the gene matches: 11. This CDR3 region has 18 residues.

The chain carries TRBV19 and TRBJ1-2, with D unclear. CDR3 length equals 10 residues. Trimming took off 5 bases at V and 8 bases at J, with 6 bases between the two ends. Germline CDR1 is LNHDA and CDR2 is SQIVND (reference sequence). The DNA of the CDR3 is TGTGCCAGTAGTCAACGGGGCTACACCTTC. Its translation is CASSQRGYTF.

The chain recombines TRBV2 with TRBJ1-6; TRBD1 agrees at 7 bases. The V and J ends lost 5 bases and 10 bases, in that order; junction bases with no gene match: 11. The CDR3 is 15 residues long. Per germline, CDR1 SNHLY and CDR2 FYNNEI. CDR3 loop: CASSSRRQGGSPLHF. Written as DNA, the CDR3 is TGTGCCAGCAGTTCCCGTCGACAGGGCGGGTCACCCCTCCACTTT.

This clonotype appeared many times. The chain combines TRBV7-2 with TRBJ2-1, with D tentatively TRBD1 (7 bases). The CDR3 has 14 residues. Germline V gives CDR1 SGHTA, CDR2 FQGNSA. The ends were cut back, 5 bases at V and 4 bases at J, with 12 bases in the middle. This chain's CDR3 is CASSRDSGYNEQFF. Written as DNA, the CDR3 is TGTGCCAGCAGCCGGGACAGCGGGTACAATGAGCAGTTCTTC. Supplemented by reference TRBV7-2 and TRBJ2-1, the full variable domain reads GAGVSQSPSNKVTEKGKDVELRCDPISGHTALYWYRQSLGQGLEFLIYFQGNSAPDKSGLPSDRFSAERTGGSVSTLTIQRTQQEDSAVYLCASSRDSGYNEQFFGPGTRLTVL.

This clonotype was picked up a small number of times. This rearrangement joins TRBV20-1 to TRBJ1-1; D possibly corresponds to TRBD1 (5 bases). Deletions cut 1 base from V and 5 bases from J, with 11 bases between. This CDR3 has 13 amino acids. Germline V gene sequence: CDR1 DFQATT, CDR2 SNEGSKA (reference sequence). The chain's CDR3 is CSARGQGRTEAFF. CDR3 DNA: TGCAGTGCTAGAGGTCAGGGACGGACTGAAGCTTTCTTT.